These 13 T cell receptor beta chains were sequenced from one sample in a study of blood T cell repertoires in COVID-19. Only in-frame clones appear in the TCRdb table, and some are missing; sequencing was by immunoSEQ multiplex PCR. The top ten clones hold just under 0.6% of a sample with some 70,000 clones, more than 85% of them seen once. The sequencing input was peripheral blood. The receptors come from a man aged 55 to 70 with acute or convalescent COVID-19.

This chain connects TRBV5-1 to TRBJ1-4, with 10 bases matching TRBD1. J gave up 7 bases and V 4 bases, and 4 bases lay outside the gene matches. The CDR3 sequence is 14 residues long. Germline V gene lookup returns CDR1 SGHRS and CDR2 YFSETQ. CDR3 coding DNA: TGCGCCAGCAGCACGGGACAGGGGAGTGAAAAACTGTTTTTT. Protein: CASSTGQGSEKLFF.

A single count supports this clone. This chain connects TRBV11-2 to TRBJ1-5; D may be TRBD1 (5 bases). V lost 0 bases, J lost 7 bases, and 10 bases lay in between. Germline assignment: CDR1 SGHAT and CDR2 FQNNGV. The CDR3 extends over 14 amino acids. The CDR3 coding sequence is TGTGCCAGCAGCTTAGAGACAGACGGACAGCCCCAGCATTTT. This gives the protein CASSLETDGQPQHF.

The chain is built from TRBV4-1 and TRBJ2-2; no definite D call. The CDR3 covers 15 residues. Trimming removed 4 bases from V and 6 bases from J, with 15 bases in between. CDR1 and CDR2 from the germline V gene are MGHRA and YSYEKL. The CDR3 nucleotides read TGCGCCAGCAGCCCCCAACCGACTTTTCCCGGGGAGCTGTTTTTT. This gives the protein CASSPQPTFPGELFF.

This sequence joins TRBV9 and TRBJ1-4; 8 positions match TRBD1. This CDR3 comprises 17 residues. Germline V CDR1 and CDR2: SGDLS, YYNGEE. The trim removed 0 bases at V and 4 bases at J, leaving 8 bases unmatched. CDR3 in DNA: TGTGCCAGCAGCGTAGGGACAGGGCCGTCTGTTAATGAAAAACTGTTTTTT. Encoded protein: CASSVGTGPSVNEKLFF.

This rearrangement joins TRBV6-5 to TRBJ2-7; TRBD1 agrees at 11 bases. Trimming took 7 bases from V and 3 from J; bases not matched to a gene: 5. In germline, CDR1 is MNHEY, CDR2 SVGAGI. The CDR3 extends over 14 amino acids. DNA of the CDR3: TGTGCCAGCATGGGGGGGACAGGGGGCTACGAGCAGTACTTC. This translates into CASMGGTGGYEQYF.

The gene calls are TRBV7-3 and TRBJ2-3, with a weak D call TRBD2 (6 bases). From germline, CDR1 is SGHTA and CDR2 FQGTGA. The CDR3 runs to 13 residues. V was cut by 4 bases and J by 1 base, with 6 bases left in between. The CDR3 is CASSWGGTDTQYF. The CDR3 DNA is TGTGCCAGCAGCTGGGGGGGCACAGATACGCAGTATTTT.

The chain uses TRBV24-1 and TRBJ1-1; no clear D gene. With 2 bases removed from V and 3 bases from J, the gap between germline ends came to 6 bases. The CDR3 extends over 13 amino acids. CDR1 is KGHDR and CDR2 is SFDVKD in the germline V gene. The CDR3 DNA reads TGTGCCACCAGTGATTCCGGGTACACTGAAGCTTTCTTT. Amino acids: CATSDSGYTEAFF.

This clone was seen only a few times. The genes are TRBV30 and TRBJ2-1, with a possible D match to TRBD1 (5 bases). This CDR3 region has 12 residues. Germline assignment: CDR1 GTSNPN and CDR2 SVGIG (reference sequence). The V and J ends lost 3 bases and 8 bases respectively, with 11 bases between them. The CDR3 sequence is CAWSYRGDEQFF. Written as DNA, the CDR3 is TGTGCCTGGAGCTATAGGGGCGATGAGCAGTTCTTC.

This chain uses TRBV30 with TRBJ2-1, with 10 bases lining up with TRBD2. The CDR3 is made up of 14 amino acids. V was pared by 0 bases and J by 9 bases, with 5 bases of the junction left unmatched. Germline V CDR1 and CDR2: GTSNPN, SVGIG (reference sequence). The CDR3 sequence: CAWSVRSGGVEQFF. The CDR3 coding sequence is TGTGCCTGGAGTGTTAGGAGCGGGGGGGTTGAGCAGTTCTTC. Full variable domain (remainder filled in from reference TRBV30 and TRBJ2-1): SQTIHQWPATLVQPVGSPLSLECTVEGTSNPNLYWYRQAAGRGLQLLFYSVGIGQISSEVPQNLSASRPQDRQFILSSKKLLLSDSGFYLCAWSVRSGGVEQFFGPGTRLTVL.

The V and J genes are TRBV9 and TRBJ1-6; no clear D gene. The CDR3 runs 13 residues. Per the germline V gene, CDR1 is SGDLS and CDR2 is YYNGEE. Trimming pared 0 bases from V and 11 bases from J, leaving 9 bases between. The CDR3 bases are TGTGCCAGCAGCGTAGACGTCACTCCACCCCTCCACTTT. Protein: CASSVDVTPPLHF.

CDR3 loop: CASSLGKFSGLNEQFF. CDR3 DNA sequence: TGTGCCAGCAGCTTAGGAAAATTCTCAGGATTGAATGAGCAGTTCTTC. The chain employs TRBV7-2 and TRBJ2-1; D gene unclear. The germline CDR1 and CDR2 sequences are SGHTA and FQGNSA. V was shortened by 1 base and J by 7 bases, with 17 bases between the two germline ends. This CDR3 comprises 16 residues. The whole variable domain, remainder taken from reference TRBV7-2 and TRBJ2-1, is GAGVSQSPSNKVTEKGKDVELRCDPISGHTALYWYRQSLGQGLEFLIYFQGNSAPDKSGLPSDRFSAERTGGSVSTLTIQRTQQEDSAVYLCASSLGKFSGLNEQFFGPGTRLTVL.

This clone occurred once. The chain uses TRBV5-1 and TRBJ2-2; 10 nucleotides line up with TRBD2. The CDR3 totals 15 residues. Trimming removed 4 bases from V and 1 base from J; junction bases left unmatched: 1. Germline CDR1 SGHRS, CDR2 YFSETQ. The CDR3 here is CASSRTSGNTGELFF. CDR3 in DNA: TGCGCCAGCAGCCGGACTAGCGGGAACACCGGGGAGCTGTTTTTT.

The rearrangement joins TRBV12-5 to TRBJ1-2; 8 bases fit TRBD1. The J segment lost 8 bases and the V segment lost 4 bases, leaving 9 bases of the junction unmatched. Germline CDR1 is LGHNT and CDR2 is FRNRAP. The CDR3 is made up of 14 amino acids. CDR3 sequence: CASGSTRDRQGYTF. The CDR3 region has the DNA TGTGCTAGTGGTTCGACCCGGGACAGGCAGGGCTACACCTTC.